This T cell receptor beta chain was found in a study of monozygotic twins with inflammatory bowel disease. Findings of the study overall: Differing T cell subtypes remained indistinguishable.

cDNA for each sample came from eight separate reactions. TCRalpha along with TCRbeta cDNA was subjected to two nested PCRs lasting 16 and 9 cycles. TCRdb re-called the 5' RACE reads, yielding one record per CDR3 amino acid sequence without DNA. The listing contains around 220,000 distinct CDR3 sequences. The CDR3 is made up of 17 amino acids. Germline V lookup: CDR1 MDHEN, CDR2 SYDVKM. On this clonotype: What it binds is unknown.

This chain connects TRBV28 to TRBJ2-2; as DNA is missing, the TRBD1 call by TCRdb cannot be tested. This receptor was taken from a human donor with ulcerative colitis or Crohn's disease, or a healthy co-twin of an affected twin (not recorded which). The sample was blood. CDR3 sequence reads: CASSSMASGRNTGELFF. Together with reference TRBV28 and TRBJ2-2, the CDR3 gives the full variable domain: DVKVTQSSRYLVKRTGEKVFLECVQDMDHENMFWYRQDPGLGLRLIYFSYDVKMKEKGDIPEGYSVSREKKERFSLILESASTNQTSMYLCASSSMASGRNTGELFFGEGSRLTVL.